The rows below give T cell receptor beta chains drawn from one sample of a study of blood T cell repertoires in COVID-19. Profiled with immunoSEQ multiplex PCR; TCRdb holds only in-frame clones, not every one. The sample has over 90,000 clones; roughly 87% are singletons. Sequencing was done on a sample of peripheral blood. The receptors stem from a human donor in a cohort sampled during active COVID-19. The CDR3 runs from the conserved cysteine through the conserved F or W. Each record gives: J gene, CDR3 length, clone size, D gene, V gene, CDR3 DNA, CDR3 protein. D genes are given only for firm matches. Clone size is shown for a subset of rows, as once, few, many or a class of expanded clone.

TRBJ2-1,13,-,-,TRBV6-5,TGTGCCAGCTACGCGTCGGCCTACAATGAGCAGTTCTTC,CASYASAYNEQFF
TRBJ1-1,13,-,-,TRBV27,TGTGCCAGCAGTTTTATCGGGAACACTGAAGCTTTCTTT,CASSFIGNTEAFF
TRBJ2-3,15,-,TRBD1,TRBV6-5,TGTGCCAGCAGTTACTCGCAGGGGGAAGCGGATACGCAGTATTTT,CASSYSQGEADTQYF
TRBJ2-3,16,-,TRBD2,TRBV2,TGTGCCAGCAGTGAGTCGCTAGCGGGAGTCACAGATACGCAGTATTTT,CASSESLAGVTDTQYF
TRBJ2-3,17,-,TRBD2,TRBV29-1,TGCAGCGTTGAAGCGTCCGGTCTAGCGGGTAGCACAGATACGCAGTATTTT,CSVEASGLAGSTDTQYF
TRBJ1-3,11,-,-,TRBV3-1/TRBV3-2,TGTGCCAGCAGCCAAGCTGACACCATATATTTT,CASSQADTIYF
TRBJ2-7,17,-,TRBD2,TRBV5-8,TGTGCCAGCAGCTTGGCCGGGGGGGAGTCCCCCTCCTACGAGCAGTACTTC,CASSLAGGESPSYEQYF
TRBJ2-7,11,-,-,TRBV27,TGTGCCAGCAGCGTCCCCTACGAGCAGTACTTC,CASSVPYEQYF
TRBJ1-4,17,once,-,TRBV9,TGTGCCAGCAGCGTAGACCCCAGAGGAGGAGGTGGTGAAAAACTGTTTTTT,CASSVDPRGGGGEKLFF
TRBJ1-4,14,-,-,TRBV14,TGTGCCAGCAGAGGCGGACAGATTAATGAAAAACTGTTTTTT,CASRGGQINEKLFF
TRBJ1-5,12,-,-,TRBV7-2,TGTGCCAGCAGCCAAATCAATCAGCCCCAGCATTTT,CASSQINQPQHF
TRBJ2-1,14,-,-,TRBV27,TGTGCCAGCAGTCCAACTGATATAACGGATGAGCAGTTCTTC,CASSPTDITDEQFF
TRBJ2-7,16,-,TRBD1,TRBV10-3,TGTGCCATCAGTGAGTCGTGGGGGACAGGGGCCTACGAGCAGTACTTC,CAISESWGTGAYEQYF
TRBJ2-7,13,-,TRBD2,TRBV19,TGTGCCAGTAGTCCCGGGGGGGGCAACGAGCAGTACTTC,CASSPGGGNEQYF
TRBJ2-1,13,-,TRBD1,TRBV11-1,TGTGCCAGCAGACCGGACAGGGGCGATGAGCAGTTCTTC,CASRPDRGDEQFF
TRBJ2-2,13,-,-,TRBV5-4,TGTGCCAGCAGCTTGACGGTTACCGGGGAGCTGTTTTTT,CASSLTVTGELFF
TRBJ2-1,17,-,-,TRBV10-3,TGTGCCATCAGTGAGTCAAAGTCGGCGGGCCTTTACAATGAGCAGTTCTTC,CAISESKSAGLYNEQFF
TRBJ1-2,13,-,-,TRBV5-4,TGTGCCAGCAGGCCGGCGGCGAACTATGGCTACACCTTC,CASRPAANYGYTF
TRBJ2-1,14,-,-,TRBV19,TGTGCCAGTAGTATCTCTAGTCTCTACAATGAGCAGTTCTTC,CASSISSLYNEQFF
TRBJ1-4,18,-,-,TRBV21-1,TGTGCCAGCAGCAAAGGACTTCAGGGGTGGGGGATTGTTGAAAAACTGTTTTTT,CASSKGLQGWGIVEKLFF
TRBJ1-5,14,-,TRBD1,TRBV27,TGTGCCAGCAGTTTCGGAACAGGGGATCAGCCCCAGCATTTT,CASSFGTGDQPQHF
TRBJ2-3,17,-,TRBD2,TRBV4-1,TGCGCCAGCAGCCCTAGGCGGCCGGGACTAGGTGGAGATACGCAGTATTTT,CASSPRRPGLGGDTQYF
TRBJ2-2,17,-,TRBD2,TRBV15,TGTGCCACCAGTATCGGACTAGCGGGAAGCTACACCGGGGAGCTGTTTTTT,CATSIGLAGSYTGELFF
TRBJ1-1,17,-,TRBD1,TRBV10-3,TGTGCCATCAGTTCAAAGCTACCGGGACAGCTGAACACTGAAGCTTTCTTT,CAISSKLPGQLNTEAFF
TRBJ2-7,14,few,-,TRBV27,TGTGCCAGCAGTTCCCTGACGGGTCCCTACGAGCAGTACTTC,CASSSLTGPYEQYF
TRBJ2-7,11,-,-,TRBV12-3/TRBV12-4,TGTGCCAGCACCTTTACCTACGAGCAGTACTTC,CASTFTYEQYF
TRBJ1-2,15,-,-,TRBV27,TGTGCCAGCAGGAGGGGTTCGGGACCCGGAGGGGGCTACACCTTC,CASRRGSGPGGGYTF
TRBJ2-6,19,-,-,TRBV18,TGTGCCAGCTCGCTCCGGGACACGGCGACCTCCTCTGGGGCCAACGTCCTGACTTTC,CASSLRDTATSSGANVLTF
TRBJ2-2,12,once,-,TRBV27,TGTGCCAGCAGTTTTCGGGGGACCGGGCTGTTTTTT,CASSFRGTGLFF
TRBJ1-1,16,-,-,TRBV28,TGTGCCAGCACCCTCAAACCGGGACTGACGAACACTGAAGCTTTCTTT,CASTLKPGLTNTEAFF
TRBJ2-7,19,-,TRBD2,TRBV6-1,TGTGCCAGCAGTGAGACGACCGGGACTAGCGGATTTATGGTGTACGAGCAGTACTTC,CASSETTGTSGFMVYEQYF
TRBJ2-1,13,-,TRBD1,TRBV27,TGTGCCAGCAGTTTGGCCAGGGGGAATGAGCAGTTCTTC,CASSLARGNEQFF
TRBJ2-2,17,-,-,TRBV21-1,TGTGCCAGCAGCCCTCAACCGGGACAGGGGTCGACCGGGGAGCTGTTTTTT,CASSPQPGQGSTGELFF
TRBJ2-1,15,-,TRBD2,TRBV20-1,TGCAGTGCGAGTCCCTCTAGCGGGGGATACAATGAGCAGTTCTTC,CSASPSSGGYNEQFF
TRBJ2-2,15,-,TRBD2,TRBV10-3,TGTGCCATCAGTGAGTCGGGACTAGCCTCCGGGGAGCTGTTTTTT,CAISESGLASGELFF
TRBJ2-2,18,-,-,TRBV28,TGTGCCAGTTACGCTACGGTCCTAGCGAGCGCGAACACCGGGGAGCTGTTTTTT,CASYATVLASANTGELFF
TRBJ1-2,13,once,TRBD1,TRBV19,TGTGCCAGTAGCCTGGGACAGGGAGGGGGCTACACCTTC,CASSLGQGGGYTF
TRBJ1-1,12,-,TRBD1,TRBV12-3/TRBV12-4,TGTGCCAGCAGTCAGGGGGCCGGTGGAGCTTTCTTT,CASSQGAGGAFF
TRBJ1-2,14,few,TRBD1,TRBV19,TGTGCCAGTAGTGAACAGGGGGCTGTGCGGGGCTACACCTTC,CASSEQGAVRGYTF
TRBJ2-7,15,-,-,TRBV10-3,TGTGCCATAGCAGCGGGCCAAAGGAGCTCCTACGAGCAGTACTTC,CAIAAGQRSSYEQYF
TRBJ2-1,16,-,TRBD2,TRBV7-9,TGTGCCAGCATCGAACTTAGCGGGAGCTCCTACAATGAGCAGTTCTTC,CASIELSGSSYNEQFF
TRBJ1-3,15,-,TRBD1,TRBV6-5,TGTGCCAGCAGCCCCGACAGGGGCGATGGAAACACCATATATTTT,CASSPDRGDGNTIYF
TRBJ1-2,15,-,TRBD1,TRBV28,TGTGCCAGCAGTCCCCTTCTCCGGGACAGCTATGGCTACACCTTC,CASSPLLRDSYGYTF
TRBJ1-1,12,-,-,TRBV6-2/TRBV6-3,TGTGCCAGCAGTAAACAGAACACTGAAGCTTTCTTT,CASSKQNTEAFF
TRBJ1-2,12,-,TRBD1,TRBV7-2,TGTGCCAGCTCATTACAGGGGAATGGCTACACCTTC,CASSLQGNGYTF
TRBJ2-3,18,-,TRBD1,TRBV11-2,TGTGCCAGCAGCTCCGTTCGGTGGGGACAGGGCTCCACAGATACGCAGTATTTT,CASSSVRWGQGSTDTQYF
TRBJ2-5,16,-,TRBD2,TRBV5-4,TGTGCCAGCAGCCAACAGCGGGGGGCTAACCAAGAGACCCAGTACTTC,CASSQQRGANQETQYF
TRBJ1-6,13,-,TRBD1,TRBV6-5,TGTGCCGGGCGAAGACAGGGGCAATCACCCCTCCACTTT,CAGRRQGQSPLHF
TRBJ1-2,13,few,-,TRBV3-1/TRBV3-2,TGTGCCAGCAGCCCGGGTGGGGCCTATGGCTACACCTTC,CASSPGGAYGYTF
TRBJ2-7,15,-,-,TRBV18,TGTGCCAGCTCACCTTCTAGCGCCAGCTCCTACGAGCAGTACTTC,CASSPSSASSYEQYF
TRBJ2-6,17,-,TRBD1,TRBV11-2,TGTGCCAGCAGCTCCCGGGACAGGGGGCCTGGGGCCAACGTCCTGACTTTC,CASSSRDRGPGANVLTF
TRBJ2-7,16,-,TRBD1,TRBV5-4,TGTGCCAGCAGCCAGGCCGGGACAGGGAACTCCTACGAGCAGTACTTC,CASSQAGTGNSYEQYF
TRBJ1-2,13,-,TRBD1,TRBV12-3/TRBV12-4,TGTGCCAGCAGTCGGGACAGGGCCTATGGCTACACCTTC,CASSRDRAYGYTF
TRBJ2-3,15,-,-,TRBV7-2,TGTGCCAGCAGCTTACTTGAGGCCGGCACAGATACGCAGTATTTT,CASSLLEAGTDTQYF
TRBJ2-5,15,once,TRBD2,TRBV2,TGTGCCAGCACCCTAGCGGGGAGAGGATGGGAGACCCAGTACTTC,CASTLAGRGWETQYF
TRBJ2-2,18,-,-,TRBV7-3,TGTGCCAGCAGCTTAACCCCGTCCGGGACATTAAACACCGGGGAGCTGTTTTTT,CASSLTPSGTLNTGELFF
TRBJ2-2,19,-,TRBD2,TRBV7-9,TGTGCCAGCAGCTCCCCTAGCGGGACTCCGGGATCGAACACCGGGGAGCTGTTTTTT,CASSSPSGTPGSNTGELFF
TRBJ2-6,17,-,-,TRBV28,TGTGCCAGCAGTTTCGACAGGCGCCACTCTGGGGCCAACGTCCTGACTTTC,CASSFDRRHSGANVLTF
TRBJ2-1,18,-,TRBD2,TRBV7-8,TGTGCCAGCAGTTCCCGAGCGGGGGCGCCGAGCTCCTACAATGAGCAGTTCTTC,CASSSRAGAPSSYNEQFF